This T cell receptor beta chain originates from a study of OX40 agonist ivuxolimab in advanced cancers. Germline V gene lookup returns CDR1 SGDLS and CDR2 YYNGEE. The CDR3 covers 16 residues. With 3 bases removed from V and 4 bases from J, the gap between germline ends came to 18 bases. The table came from immunoSEQ multiplex PCR; TCRdb's copy has only in-frame clones and leaves some out. This sample has approximately 50,000 clones, with 87% found just once. The sequence was obtained from an adult with an advanced solid tumor such as melanoma, head and neck, liver or kidney cancer. The specimen was CD4+ or CD8+ T cells sorted from blood, collected in a trial of the OX40 agonist ivuxolimab. The chain links TRBV9 to TRBJ2-3, with D tentatively TRBD1 (6 bases). Here the CDR3 DNA reads TGTGCCAGCAGCGCACAGGGCCTGGTCTTTGCAGATACGCAGTATTTT. Its translation is CASSAQGLVFADTQYF.